One and the same sample provided the 8 T cell receptor beta chains below, sequenced in a study of blood T cells in healthy people across ages. Primed by a sample-barcoded 5' primer and a J-beta primer mix, a second PCR proceeded for roughly 6 to 12 cycles. Each CDR3 protein gets one entry after TCRdb re-called the 5' RACE reads with MiXCR. The repertoire consists of 750,000 or so distinct CDR3 sequences, with roughly 25% occurring once and the leading ten covering 9.4%. The same sample was also used in a study of T cells of mothers and their children.

The sample consisted of blood. These receptors were taken from a boy aged 5-17 years in good health.

This chain connects TRBV20-1 to TRBJ2-5; weak D call: TRBD2 (5 bases). The DNA end is a closer match to TRBJ2-7, so the J assignment may be wrong. The length of the CDR3 is 15 residues. Germline assignment: CDR1 DFQATT and CDR2 SNEGSKA (reference sequence). The CDR3 here is CSARDRRAPTYEQYF. CDR3 DNA: TGCAGTGCTAGAGATCGGCGGGCACCCACCTACGAGCAGTACTTC.

The chain uses TRBV11-2 and TRBJ2-5; 8 bases line up with TRBD2. Matching the DNA end better, TRBJ2-1 makes the J call doubtful. Germline CDR1 SGHAT, CDR2 FQNNGV. The CDR3 covers 15 residues. In DNA, the CDR3 is TGTGCCAGCAGCTTTATCGGGGGGGCTTGGAATGAGCAGTTCTTC. This codes for CASSFIGGAWNEQFF.

This clonotype was counted between two and nine times. This rearrangement joins TRBV29-1 to TRBJ2-5; D tentatively fits TRBD1 or TRBD2 (5 bases each). Judging by the DNA end, TRBJ2-7 fits better; the J call may be wrong. The CDR3 is 14 residues long. Germline loops: CDR1 SQVTM, CDR2 ANQGSEA. The CDR3 nucleotides are TGCAGCGTTGAAGGGGCAGGGAGCGCGGCCGAGCAGTACTTC. Translation: CSVEGAGSAAEQYF.

This clonotype was counted once. The rearrangement uses TRBV20-1 and TRBJ2-3; TRBD2 might be the D (6 bases). There are 13 residues in the CDR3. The V end was cut by 3 bases, the J end by 1 base, with 8 bases between. CDR1 and CDR2 from the germline V gene are DFQATT and SNEGSKA (reference sequence). CDR3 nucleotides: TGCAGTGCTAGCCCTAGCGGCACAGATACGCAGTATTTT. It translates to CSASPSGTDTQYF.

The table lists this clonotype with a few counts. The chain couples TRBV20-1 to TRBJ2-1; D uncertain. This CDR3 comprises 15 residues. Germline V lookup: CDR1 DFQATT, CDR2 SNEGSKA (reference sequence). The V and J ends lost 0 bases and 0 bases respectively, with 9 bases between them. The CDR3 region has the DNA TGCAGTGCTAGAGAACCTACGAGCTCCTACAATGAGCAGTTCTTC. It is translated as CSAREPTSSYNEQFF.

Only a few counts were recorded for this clonotype. The rearrangement links TRBV29-1 to TRBJ2-3; TRBD1 matches 8 bases. This CDR3 contains 13 residues. The germline gives CDR1 SQVTM, CDR2 ANQGSEA. The DNA for the CDR3 is TGCAGTGCCGGACAGGGAGCAACAGATACGCAGTATTTT. Translated: CSAGQGATDTQYF.

This clonotype was counted between two and nine times. V usage is TRBV6-5 and J usage is TRBJ1-4; possibly TRBD1 for D (6 bases). The CDR3 totals 14 residues. In germline, CDR1 is MNHEY, CDR2 SVGAGI. Trimming shortened V by 6 bases and J by 10 bases, and 18 bases separated the two germline ends. The CDR3 DNA reads as TGTGCCAGCAGGCGGGGGGCTCTAGAGGGAAAACTGTTTTTT. It specifies CASRRGALEGKLFF.

This CDR3 reads CASTPDQETQYF. In nucleotides, the CDR3 is TGTGCCAGCACACCGGATCAAGAGACCCAGTACTTC. The genes are TRBV2 and TRBJ2-5; D gene unclear. The CDR3 length is 12 residues. Deletions cut 7 bases from V and 2 bases from J, with 8 bases between. The germline gives CDR1 SNHLY, CDR2 FYNNEI.